This T cell receptor (beta chain) was sequenced during a study of T cell repertoires in cytomegalovirus infection. The overall study: The public TCR beta signatures pointed to both CMV infection and matching HLA type. Study results and limitations: Summed public TCR beta family frequency identified CMV carriers bearing the relevant HLA.

In this sample, this clonotype turned up a few times. Its antigen is as yet unknown. CDR1 and CDR2 (germline): MNHEY, SVGEGT. This CDR3 has 14 amino acids. V gave up 7 bases and J gave up 5 bases; unmatched junction bases: 6. MiXCR, applied by TCRdb to the reads, yields one record per CDR3 protein. The repertoire includes around 450,000 distinct CDR3 sequences, 25% to 40% of them detected once, and roughly 13% sits in the top ten. This sequence joins TRBV6-2 or TRBV6-3 and TRBJ2-7; 12 positions agree with TRBD1. The sequence came from a human donor in good health (CMV status not recorded). Some clones in this sample may be carry-over from other donors' samples. Input material: PBMCs. DNA of the CDR3: TGTGCCAGCACTAGGGACAGGGGGCACAACGAGCAGTACTTC. It encodes CASTRDRGHNEQYF.